Below, 21 T cell receptor beta chains from the same sample are listed, as sequenced in a study of blood T cells in healthy people across ages. Then a second PCR, running roughly 7 to 11 cycles, was carried out with a sample-barcoded 5' primer and a J-beta primer mix. Each CDR3 protein gets one entry after TCRdb re-called the 5' RACE reads with MiXCR. This sample has about 680,000 distinct CDR3 sequences, with about 52% found just once. What was sequenced was blood. These receptor sequences come from a woman aged 55-70 years in good health.

This clonotype was observed a few times. This chain links TRBV5-1 with TRBJ2-1; possible D gene TRBD2, 7 bases. The CDR3 runs 13 residues. Germline V CDR1 and CDR2: SGHRS, YFSETQ. Trimming cost V 5 bases and J 5 bases, with 11 bases left between them. The CDR3 region has the DNA TGCGCCAGCAGTGGGGGGGCGGACAATGAGCAGTTCTTC. Translation gives CASSGGADNEQFF. The full variable domain, its missing parts supplied by reference TRBV5-1 and TRBJ2-1, is KAGVTQTPRYLIKTRGQQVTLSCSPISGHRSVSWYQQTPGQGLQFLFEYFSETQRNKGNFPGRFSGRQFSNSRSEMNVSTLELGDSALYLCASSGGADNEQFFGPGTRLTVL.

V usage is TRBV12-3 or TRBV12-4 and J usage is TRBJ2-3; no clear D gene. This CDR3 contains 13 residues. V lost 2 bases, J lost 6 bases, and 9 bases lay in between. The CDR3 sequence is CASSLIVGDTQYF. CDR3 in DNA: TGTGCCAGCAGTTTAATTGTGGGTGATACGCAGTATTTT.

The chain joins TRBV4-1 to TRBJ2-1; TRBD1 matches 9 bases. CDR3 length: 16 residues. CDR1 is MGHRA, CDR2 YSYEKL, per germline. After removal of 6 bases from V and 1 base from J, the junction contained 7 bases not matched to a gene. CDR3 residues: CASRLTGGSSYNEQFF. Written as DNA, the CDR3 is TGCGCCAGCAGACTCACAGGGGGCTCTTCCTACAATGAGCAGTTCTTC.

The chain recombines TRBV6-6 with TRBJ2-2; TRBD2 agrees at 8 bases. After removal of 7 bases from V and 4 bases from J, the junction contained 5 bases not matched to a gene. The CDR3 spans 14 residues. Looked up from germline, CDR1 is MNHNY and CDR2 is SVGAGI (reference sequence). In nucleotides, the CDR3 is TGTGCCAGCAAGGGGACTAGTATCACCGGGGAGCTGTTTTTT. This sequence encodes CASKGTSITGELFF.

This rearrangement joins TRBV7-9 to TRBJ1-2; 7 bases fit TRBD1. Germline V lookup: CDR1 SEHNR, CDR2 FQNEAQ (reference sequence). The CDR3 is made up of 13 amino acids. V was pared by 7 bases and J by 8 bases, with 10 bases of the junction left unmatched. The chain's CDR3 is CASTEIVGGGYTF. CDR3 sequence (DNA): TGTGCCAGCACCGAAATCGTAGGGGGCGGCTACACCTTC. Full variable domain (outside the CDR3, taken from reference TRBV7-9 and TRBJ1-2): DTGVSQNPRHKITKRGQNVTFRCDPISEHNRLYWYRQTLGQGPEFLTYFQNEAQLEKSRLLSDRFSAERPKGSFSTLEIQRTEQGDSAMYLCASTEIVGGGYTFGSGTRLTVV.

The rearrangement joins TRBV7-2 to TRBJ2-7; 11 bases are a match to TRBD2. V shed 0 bases, J shed 6 bases, and the junction held 4 bases outside the gene matches. Germline CDR1 and CDR2: SGHTA and FQGNSA. This CDR3 is 15 amino acids long. The CDR3 here is CASSLASSGRSEQYF. In nucleotides, the CDR3 is TGTGCCAGCAGCTTAGCCTCTAGCGGGAGGTCCGAGCAGTACTTC.

This clonotype has just a few counts. The chain is built from TRBV10-3 and TRBJ1-2; D unresolved. Trimming pared 10 bases from V and 4 bases from J, leaving 13 bases between. This CDR3 has 12 amino acids. Germline-derived CDR1 and CDR2 are ENHRY and SYGVKD. The CDR3 sequence: CATSLDVYGYTF. CDR3 coding DNA: TGTGCCACATCCTTAGACGTCTATGGCTACACCTTC.

In its sample, this clonotype was seen a few times. The V gene is TRBV5-1, the J gene TRBJ2-5, with TRBD1 as a possible D gene (8 bases). Between the trimmed V and J ends, which lost 4 bases and 2 bases, there was a span of 12 bases. This CDR3 has 14 amino acids. The germline CDR1 and CDR2 sequences are SGHRS and YFSETQ. The CDR3 sequence: CASSEQGGQETQYF. Here the CDR3 DNA reads TGCGCCAGCAGCGAACAGGGGGGGCAAGAGACCCAGTACTTC.

J is TRBJ1-2 and V is TRBV27; 8 nucleotides align to TRBD1. This CDR3 contains 14 residues. V shed 6 bases, J shed 4 bases, and the junction held 7 bases outside the gene matches. In germline, CDR1 is MNHEY, CDR2 SMNVEV (reference sequence). The CDR3 protein is CASRSDREGYGYTF. Here the CDR3 DNA reads TGTGCCAGCAGGTCGGACAGGGAAGGCTATGGCTACACCTTC.

The sample holds many counts of this clonotype. The chain uses TRBV20-1 and TRBJ1-4; D unresolved. CDR1 and CDR2 (germline): DFQATT, SNEGSKA (reference sequence). The CDR3 contains 12 residues. The germline V and J ends were trimmed by 0 bases and 5 bases, with 4 bases remaining between them. This chain's CDR3 is CSARDLNEKLFF. The CDR3 DNA sequence: TGCAGTGCTAGAGACCTGAATGAAAAACTGTTTTTT.

This rearrangement joins TRBV6-1 to TRBJ2-5; TRBD1 matches 11 bases. Losses at the gene ends were 2 bases for V and 5 bases for J; bases not matched to a gene: 7. This CDR3 has 16 amino acids. Germline lookup yields CDR1 MNHNS and CDR2 SASEGT. Here the CDR3 DNA reads TGTGCCAGCAGTGAATCGGGGGACAGGGGGTTGGAGACCCAGTACTTC. This sequence encodes CASSESGDRGLETQYF.

Many counts were recorded for this clonotype. One end of the junction varies from germline; a read error may be responsible. The CDR3: CASSLVQGETQYF. The CDR3 nucleotides are TGTGCTAGCAGCTTAGTCCAGGGGGAGACCCAGTACTTC. The gene calls are TRBV7-7 and TRBJ2-5, with D perhaps matching TRBD1 (6 bases). The CDR3 has 13 amino acids. Germline V lookup: CDR1 SSHAT, CDR2 FNYEAQ (reference sequence). Combining the CDR3 with reference TRBV7-7 and TRBJ2-5 gives the whole variable domain GAGVSQSPRYKVTKRGQDVTLRCDPISSHATLYWYQQALGQGPEFLTYFNYEAQPDKSGLPSDRFSAERPEGSISTLTIQRTEQRDSAMYRCASSLVQGETQYFGPGTRLLVL.

Many counts were recorded for this clonotype. For the CDR3, the DNA is TGTGCCAGCAGTTACTGGCGGGAGGCCGAGCAGTACTTC. This encodes CASSYWREAEQYF. The V call is TRBV6-2 or TRBV6-3, the J call TRBJ2-7; TRBD2 aligns across 8 bases. The CDR3 covers 13 residues. In germline, CDR1 is MNHEY, CDR2 SVGEGT. V lost 1 base and J lost 6; bases outside the gene matches: 2.

The chain joins TRBV5-6 to TRBJ2-7; D is possibly TRBD1 (6 bases). Gene TRBJ2-5 matches the end of the DNA better, so the J call may be wrong. The CDR3 is 16 residues long. Germline values: CDR1 SGHDT, CDR2 YYEEEE. The CDR3 loop is CASSLEGRGRGETQYF. Here the CDR3 DNA reads TGTGCCAGCAGCTTGGAAGGCAGGGGTAGGGGAGAGACCCAGTACTTC.

The V gene is TRBV4-2, the J gene TRBJ2-4; D gene ambiguous. The DNA end is a closer match to TRBJ2-7, so the J assignment may be wrong. The CDR3 is 12 residues long. Germline lookup yields CDR1 LGHNA and CDR2 YNFKEQ. The CDR3 sequence is CASREGEDEQYF. The CDR3 coding sequence is TGTGCCAGCAGGGAAGGAGAGGACGAGCAGTACTTC.

This clonotype turned up a few times. The rearrangement joins TRBV4-3 to TRBJ1-2; the D is unclear. Per the germline V gene, CDR1 is LGHNA and CDR2 is YSLEER. This CDR3 region has 14 residues. Trimming shortened V by 1 base and J by 6 bases, and 12 bases separated the two germline ends. In DNA, the CDR3 is TGCGCCAGCAGCCAAGTATCGGGGAGCCATGGCTACACCTTC. Amino acids: CASSQVSGSHGYTF.

The chain recombines TRBV20-1 with TRBJ2-7; TRBD1 matches at 9 bases. CDR1 is DFQATT, CDR2 SNEGSKA, per germline (reference sequence). The CDR3 runs 16 residues. V lost 0 bases and J lost 1; bases outside the gene matches: 7. CDR3 DNA sequence: TGCAGTGCTAGAGATCTGGGGACAGGGCTATCCTACGAGCAGTACTTC. Protein: CSARDLGTGLSYEQYF.

The V call is TRBV6-5, the J call TRBJ2-7, with D tentatively TRBD1 or TRBD2 (5 bases each). The CDR3 is 17 residues long. The germline gives CDR1 MNHEY, CDR2 SVGAGI. Deletions cut 0 bases from V and 1 base from J, with 16 bases between. CDR3 amino acids: CASSYSRLGRLSYEQYF. In DNA form, the CDR3 reads TGTGCCAGCAGTTACTCCCGACTGGGGCGACTATCCTACGAGCAGTACTTC.

The J gene is TRBJ2-5, the V gene TRBV3-1; D remains ambiguous. Germline V gives CDR1 LGHDT, CDR2 YNNKEL (reference sequence). Trimming pared 3 bases from V and 5 bases from J, leaving 13 bases between. CDR3 length: 14 residues. The CDR3 sequence: CASSHTDRSETQYF. The DNA for the CDR3 is TGTGCCAGCAGCCATACAGATAGATCGGAGACCCAGTACTTC.

The chain has TRBV29-1 and TRBJ2-5; D may be TRBD2 (5 bases). V gave up 3 bases and J gave up 0 bases, with 14 bases separating them. In germline, CDR1 is SQVTM, CDR2 ANQGSEA. The CDR3 runs 15 residues. The chain's CDR3 is CSVERDRGNQETQYF. CDR3 DNA sequence: TGCAGCGTTGAGAGGGATAGAGGGAACCAAGAGACCCAGTACTTC.

The V gene is TRBV6-6, the J gene TRBJ2-5, with D perhaps TRBD1 (6 bases). The V gene's germline CDR1 is MNHNY and CDR2 SVGAGI (reference sequence). Trimming cost V 7 bases and J 1 base, with 10 bases left between them. The CDR3 is 13 residues long. The CDR3 is CASIRQAQETQYF. The CDR3 DNA reads as TGTGCCAGCATCAGACAGGCCCAAGAGACCCAGTACTTC.